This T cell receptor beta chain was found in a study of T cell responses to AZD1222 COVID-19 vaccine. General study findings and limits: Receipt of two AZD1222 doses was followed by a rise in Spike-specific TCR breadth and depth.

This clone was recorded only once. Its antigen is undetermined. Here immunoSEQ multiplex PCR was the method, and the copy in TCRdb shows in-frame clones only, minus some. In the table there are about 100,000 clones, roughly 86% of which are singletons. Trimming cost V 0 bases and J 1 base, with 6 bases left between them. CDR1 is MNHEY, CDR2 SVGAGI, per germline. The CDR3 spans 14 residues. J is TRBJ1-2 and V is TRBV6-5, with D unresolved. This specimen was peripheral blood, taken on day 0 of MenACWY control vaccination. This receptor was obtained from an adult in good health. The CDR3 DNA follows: TGTGCCAGCAGTTACTCGAGTGGTAACTATGGCTACACCTTC. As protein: CASSYSSGNYGYTF.